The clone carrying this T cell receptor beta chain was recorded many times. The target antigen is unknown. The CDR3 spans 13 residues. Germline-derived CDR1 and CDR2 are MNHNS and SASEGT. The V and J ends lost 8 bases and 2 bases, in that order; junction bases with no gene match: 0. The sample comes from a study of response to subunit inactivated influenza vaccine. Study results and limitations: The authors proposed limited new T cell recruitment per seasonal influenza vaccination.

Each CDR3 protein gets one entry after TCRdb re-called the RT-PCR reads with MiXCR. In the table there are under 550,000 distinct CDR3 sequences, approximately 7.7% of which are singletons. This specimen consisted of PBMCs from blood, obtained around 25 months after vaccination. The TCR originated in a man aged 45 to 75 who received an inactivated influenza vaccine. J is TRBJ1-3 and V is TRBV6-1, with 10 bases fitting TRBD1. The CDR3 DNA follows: TGTGCCAGCGGGACAGGGGCTGGAAACACCATATATTTT. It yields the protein CASGTGAGNTIYF.